This T cell receptor beta chain was captured in a study of control samples from healthy donors and cancer patients. This table comes from immunoSEQ multiplex PCR, and its TCRdb copy is limited to in-frame clones, with some not included. The sample shows 100,000 to 150,000 clones, approximately 90% of them seen only once. The CDR3 length is 15 residues. Trimming removed 0 bases from V and 5 bases from J, with 10 bases in between. Per germline, CDR1 SGHDN and CDR2 FVKESK. The chain links TRBV14 to TRBJ2-2; D tentatively fits TRBD1 or TRBD2 (5 bases each). The TCR sequence derives from a man between 40 and 49 years old in good health. Sample: blood. CDR3 DNA sequence: TGTGCCAGCAGCCAAGATAGGGACGGGACCGGGGAGCTGTTTTTT. It is translated as CASSQDRDGTGELFF.